This TCR beta chain originates from a study of neurological immune-mediated disorders. This clonotype was seen at least ten times. The cDNA was synthesized by means of template-switch 5'RACE, which was carried out with 10-nucleotide random UMIs. TCRdb re-derived calls from the 5' RACE reads in MiXCR, one entry per CDR3 protein. The sample lists tens of thousands of distinct CDR3 sequences; approximately 10% were seen once. V lost 4 bases, J lost 2 bases, and 6 bases lay in between. Looked up from germline, CDR1 is SEHNR and CDR2 is FQNEAQ (reference sequence). The CDR3 runs to 14 residues. Unsorted libraries were derived from 2 million PBMCs stored at -80 C.

The sequence derives from a man aged 55 to 70 in good health. The source material was PBMCs. The rearrangement links TRBV7-9 to TRBJ2-6; weak D call: TRBD1 (6 bases). The DNA for the CDR3 is TGTGCCAGCAGCTCAGGGGCTGGGGCCAACGTCCTGACTTTC. This translates into CASSSGAGANVLTF.